What follows are 31 T cell receptor beta chains derived from one specimen sequenced in a study of post-analysis software for immune sequencing data. Unique molecular identifiers were present in the TCR beta cDNA libraries. TCRdb re-derived calls from the PCR reads in MiXCR, one entry per CDR3 protein. The sample contains roughly 800,000 distinct CDR3 sequences, approximately 53% of which appear only once. Broader study findings: Controls had lower frequencies than patients of about five TRBV segments, which included TRBV5-6, TRBV5-1 and TRBV20-1.

Their specific antigens are unknown. Sequencing input: blood. These receptors were collected from a girl aged 5-17 years with multiple sclerosis.

The rearrangement joins TRBV12-3 or TRBV12-4 to TRBJ2-7; D possibly corresponds to TRBD2 (6 bases). The V end was cut by 4 bases, the J end by 6 bases, with 16 bases between. There are 14 residues in the CDR3. The CDR3 coding sequence is TGTGCCAGCAGTTATAACGGCGGGATAAGCGAGCAGTACTTC. Protein product: CASSYNGGISEQYF.

The chain's CDR3 is CSARGGTSGRASLDTQYF. CDR3 coding DNA: TGCAGTGCTAGAGGAGGGACTAGCGGGAGGGCCTCCTTAGATACGCAGTATTTT. V usage is TRBV20-1 and J usage is TRBJ2-3; 16 positions agree with TRBD2. The germline V gene has CDR1 DFQATT and CDR2 SNEGSKA (reference sequence). V trimming: 1 base; J trimming: 5 bases; junction bases outside the gene matches: 9. There are 18 residues in the CDR3.

The sample holds a few counts of this clonotype. At one of its ends the junction is not consistent with the germline gene, which may arise from a read error. V usage is TRBV7-8 and J usage is TRBJ1-2; 10 positions agree with TRBD1. Germline CDR1 is SGHVS and CDR2 is FQNEAQ. The CDR3 has 15 residues. In nucleotides, the CDR3 is TGTGCCAGCAGTCTCAAAGGACAGGGGGTGGTAGGCTGCACCTTC. Protein: CASSLKGQGVVGCTF. The entire variable domain, with the rest obtained from reference TRBV7-8 and TRBJ1-2, is as follows: GAGVSQSPRYKVAKRGQDVALRCDPISGHVSLFWYQQALGQGPEFLTYFQNEAQLDKSGLPSDRFFAERPEGSVSTLKIQRTQQEDSAVYLCASSLKGQGVVGCTFGSGTRLTVV.

This clonotype was observed a handful of times. The chain has TRBV3-1 and TRBJ2-3, with D possibly matching TRBD2 (6 bases). The V gene's germline CDR1 is LGHDT and CDR2 YNNKEL (reference sequence). This CDR3 has 14 residues. Trimming removed 3 bases at V and 4 bases at J, with 11 bases between. The DNA for the CDR3 is TGTGCCAGCAGCCAGGGGGGAACCGCAGATACGCAGTATTTT. Amino acid sequence: CASSQGGTADTQYF.

The chain has TRBV28 and TRBJ2-1; 7 nucleotides match TRBD2. Trimming removed 5 bases from V and 0 bases from J; junction bases left unmatched: 16. The germline gives CDR1 MDHEN, CDR2 SYDVKM. The CDR3 sequence is 19 residues long. The CDR3 DNA is TGTGCCAGCAGTGGATCTCCCATACCGGGGGGTGTCTCCTACAATGAGCAGTTCTTC. This translates into CASSGSPIPGGVSYNEQFF.

This clonotype was seen more than once but under ten times. This chain uses TRBV29-1 with TRBJ2-7, with D possibly matching TRBD2 (6 bases). The germline V gene encodes CDR1 SQVTM and CDR2 ANQGSEA. Trimming shortened V by 6 bases and J by 3 bases, and 12 bases separated the two germline ends. The CDR3 contains 12 residues. The CDR3 sequence: CSVTGGFYEQYF. The CDR3 coding sequence is TGCAGCGTGACCGGGGGATTCTACGAGCAGTACTTC.

V gene TRBV12-3 or TRBV12-4 combines with J gene TRBJ2-5; D not resolved. The CDR3 contains 14 residues. V was cut by 5 bases and J by 2 bases, with 12 bases left in between. The CDR3: CASSPHWRQETQYF. DNA for the CDR3: TGTGCCAGCAGTCCCCATTGGCGGCAAGAGACCCAGTACTTC.

V gene TRBV15 combines with J gene TRBJ2-3, with TRBD1 matching over 7 bases. Trimming removed 1 base from V and 2 bases from J; junction bases left unmatched: 3. Germline V gene data show CDR1 as LNHNV and CDR2 as YYDKDF (reference sequence). CDR3 size: 15 residues. The CDR3 reads CATSRGDRDTDTQYF. CDR3 coding DNA: TGTGCCACCAGCAGAGGCGACAGGGACACAGATACGCAGTATTTT.

This clonotype has only a few counts. The chain joins TRBV9 to TRBJ1-2; TRBD1 matches at 7 bases. In germline, CDR1 is SGDLS, CDR2 YYNGEE. The CDR3 totals 15 residues. Germline trimming cut 3 bases from V and 4 bases from J; bases unmatched to any gene: 9. In nucleotides, the CDR3 is TGTGCCAGCAGCGAGGTTACAGGGGATATCTATGGCTACACCTTC. The encoded protein is CASSEVTGDIYGYTF.

J is TRBJ2-5 and V is TRBV29-1; tentatively, D is TRBD1 or TRBD2 (5 bases each). The V end was cut by 5 bases, the J end by 1 base, with 14 bases between. This CDR3 is 14 amino acids long. Per the germline V gene, CDR1 is SQVTM and CDR2 is ANQGSEA. CDR3 nucleotide sequence: TGCAGCGTTCTCCCTCGGGGCCGCCAAGAGACCCAGTACTTC. As protein: CSVLPRGRQETQYF.

This clonotype was picked up a small number of times. The rearrangement uses TRBV10-3 and TRBJ1-5, with 10 bases identical to TRBD1. Germline V gene lookup returns CDR1 ENHRY and CDR2 SYGVKD. CDR3 length: 15 amino acids. After removal of 1 base from V and 5 bases from J, the junction contained 2 bases not matched to a gene. CDR3 nucleotide sequence: TGTGCCATCAGTGAGTTCGGGACAGGGGATCAGCCCCAGCATTTT. This gives the protein CAISEFGTGDQPQHF.

The CDR3 region has the DNA TGTGCCAGCAGTCCCAGTAGGGGGCCTGGGGCCAACGTCCTGACTTTC. Translating gives CASSPSRGPGANVLTF. This chain connects TRBV27 to TRBJ2-6, with 7 bases aligning to TRBD1. CDR3 length: 16 residues. Germline trimming cut 5 bases from V and 2 bases from J; bases unmatched to any gene: 6. Germline V gene lookup returns CDR1 MNHEY and CDR2 SMNVEV (reference sequence).

The rearrangement uses TRBV10-2 and TRBJ2-1; 14 positions match TRBD2. J was trimmed by 1 base and V by 4 bases; bases with no gene match: 6. The V gene's germline CDR1 is WSHSY and CDR2 SAAADI. CDR3 length equals 18 residues. In nucleotides, the CDR3 is TGCGCCAGCAGTGGGACTAGCGGGAGGATAGGGTCCTACAATGAGCAGTTCTTC. It codes for CASSGTSGRIGSYNEQFF.

This chain connects TRBV20-1 to TRBJ2-4, with TRBD1 matching 8 bases. The end of the DNA fits TRBJ2-7 better, so the J call may be wrong. The CDR3 totals 15 residues. Germline V gene data show CDR1 as DFQATT and CDR2 as SNEGSKA (reference sequence). CDR3 protein: CSAREQGVVFNEQYF. The DNA of the CDR3 is TGCAGTGCTAGAGAACAGGGGGTCGTTTTCAACGAGCAGTACTTC.

The chain's CDR3 is CASSRAGTEETQYF. CDR3 DNA sequence: TGTGCCAGCTCACGGGCCGGGACGGAAGAGACCCAGTACTTC. The chain links TRBV18 to TRBJ2-5; D might be TRBD1 or TRBD2, each matching 5 bases. Germline loops: CDR1 KGHSH, CDR2 LQKENI. Trimming cost V 4 bases and J 3 bases, with 12 bases left between them. The CDR3 sequence is 14 residues long.

There are a few counts of this clonotype. The chain joins TRBV4-1 to TRBJ1-2; D not resolved. The CDR3 totals 13 residues. V was shortened by 0 bases and J by 5 bases, with 7 bases between the two germline ends. The V gene's germline CDR1 is MGHRA and CDR2 YSYEKL. The CDR3 spells CASSQDGLYGYTF. CDR3 DNA: TGCGCCAGCAGCCAAGACGGACTGTATGGCTACACCTTC.

This sequence joins TRBV18 and TRBJ2-6; 7 nucleotides match TRBD2. The CDR3 runs 16 residues. Trimming removed 3 bases from V and 1 base from J; junction bases left unmatched: 3. Germline CDR1 is KGHSH and CDR2 is LQKENI. Written as DNA, the CDR3 is TGTGCCAGCTCACCGGGAGGGAATTCTGGGGCCAACGTCCTGACTTTC. It translates to CASSPGGNSGANVLTF.

The chain uses TRBV4-1 and TRBJ2-7, with D maybe TRBD1 (5 bases). The CDR3 loop spans 16 amino acids. V dropped 0 bases and J dropped 1 base, with 13 bases sitting between them. Germline CDR1 reads MGHRA; CDR2 reads YSYEKL. DNA for the CDR3: TGCGCCAGCAGCCAAGATAAGGGGCAGGGTTCCTACGAGCAGTACTTC. Amino acid sequence: CASSQDKGQGSYEQYF.

This clonotype occurred a few times. The chain carries TRBV20-1 and TRBJ1-1, with TRBD1 matching over 9 bases. Looked up from germline, CDR1 is DFQATT and CDR2 is SNEGSKA (reference sequence). This CDR3 has 13 amino acids. V was pared by 7 bases and J by 6 bases, with 9 bases of the junction left unmatched. CDR3 region: CSVRTGGSAEAFF. The CDR3 DNA sequence: TGCAGTGTCCGTACAGGGGGCTCTGCTGAAGCTTTCTTT.

In its sample, this clonotype was seen a few times. The V gene is TRBV15, the J gene TRBJ2-4, with D possibly TRBD1 on 5 matching bases. TRBJ2-7 matches the DNA end more closely, so the J call is doubtful. The CDR3 runs 13 residues. Germline CDR1 LNHNV, CDR2 YYDKDF (reference sequence). CDR3 amino acids: CATRPSGSSEQYF. As DNA, the CDR3 is TGTGCCACCAGACCCTCAGGGTCCAGCGAGCAGTACTTC.

This clonotype was picked up a small number of times. The chain combines TRBV20-1 with TRBJ2-7; 12 bases line up with TRBD2. The CDR3 length is 14 residues. Unmatched junction bases numbered 8, after V lost 6 bases and J lost 5 bases. The germline gives CDR1 DFQATT, CDR2 SNEGSKA (reference sequence). CDR3 protein: CSASGLAGSNEQYF. Written as DNA, the CDR3 is TGCAGTGCCTCTGGACTAGCGGGGAGCAACGAGCAGTACTTC.

Only a few counts were recorded for this clonotype. The gene calls are TRBV15 and TRBJ2-3; D may be TRBD1 (6 bases). Germline lookup yields CDR1 LNHNV and CDR2 YYDKDF (reference sequence). The CDR3 extends over 14 amino acids. The ends were cut back, 1 base at V and 9 bases at J, with 14 bases in the middle. The CDR3 DNA reads TGTGCCACCAGCAGAGGCCTCACGGGGACAACGCAGTATTTT. It encodes CATSRGLTGTTQYF.

CDR3 in amino acids: CASSLTSGRALYNEQFF. The CDR3 nucleotides are TGTGCCAGCAGCTTAACTAGCGGGAGGGCCCTCTACAATGAGCAGTTCTTC. The chain joins TRBV7-2 to TRBJ2-1; TRBD2 matches 13 bases. The germline CDR1 and CDR2 sequences are SGHTA and FQGNSA. With 2 bases clipped from V and 3 bases from J, the junction kept 4 bases outside the gene matches. The CDR3 extends over 17 amino acids.

This chain joins TRBV20-1 and TRBJ2-1; 12 positions agree with TRBD2. Losses at the gene ends were 0 bases for V and 12 bases for J; bases not matched to a gene: 6. The CDR3 extends over 14 amino acids. CDR1 and CDR2 from the germline V gene are DFQATT and SNEGSKA (reference sequence). The CDR3 DNA is TGCAGTGCTAGAGATCCCGGGACTAGCGGGCGGCAGTTCTTC. This sequence encodes CSARDPGTSGRQFF.

A few counts support this clonotype. V and J are TRBV12-3 or TRBV12-4 and TRBJ2-1; the match to TRBD2 covers 12 bases. CDR3 size: 17 residues. Trimming cost V 4 bases and J 4 bases; bases outside gene matches: 8. CDR3 residues: CASSSRTSGIHYNEQFF. The CDR3 DNA is TGTGCCAGCAGTTCGAGGACTAGCGGGATTCATTACAATGAGCAGTTCTTC.

This clonotype appeared a few times. The chain joins TRBV12-3 or TRBV12-4 to TRBJ1-1; no definite D call. The CDR3 length is 14 residues. Trimming left V 7 bases short and J 7 bases short, with 19 bases between. For the CDR3, the DNA is TGTGCCAGCAAGGCCCAGTATCAATCCGATGAAGCTTTCTTT. Translated: CASKAQYQSDEAFF.

The chain uses TRBV5-5 and TRBJ2-3; TRBD1 matches 11 bases. The CDR3 has 17 residues. Germline assignment: CDR1 SGHKS and CDR2 YYEKEE (reference sequence). After removal of 6 bases from V and 8 bases from J, the junction contained 17 bases not matched to a gene. The CDR3 DNA sequence: TGTGCCAGCATCGACCTAGGCCGGGACAGGGGGTTTGGTACGCAGTATTTT. Amino acids: CASIDLGRDRGFGTQYF. Combining the CDR3 with reference TRBV5-5 and TRBJ2-3 gives the whole variable domain DAGVTQSPTHLIKTRGQQVTLRCSPISGHKSVSWYQQVLGQGPQFIFQYYEKEERGRGNFPDRFSARQFPNYSSELNVNALLLGDSALYLCASIDLGRDRGFGTQYFGPGTRLTVL.

V is TRBV4-1 and J is TRBJ1-2, with D perhaps TRBD1 (6 bases). Germline lookup yields CDR1 MGHRA and CDR2 YSYEKL. The CDR3 length is 17 residues. V was trimmed by 0 bases and J by 7 bases, leaving 21 bases between them. The CDR3 DNA follows: TGCGCCAGCAGCCAAGAATGGGGACATCTGGTGGATGTTGGCTACACCTTC. Its translation: CASSQEWGHLVDVGYTF.

The gene calls are TRBV12-3 or TRBV12-4 and TRBJ2-7; D gene ambiguous. Trimming left V 5 bases short and J 2 bases short, with 10 bases between. The CDR3 sequence is 13 residues long. The CDR3 loop reads CASSLSRPYEQYF. The CDR3 nucleotides are TGTGCCAGCAGTCTCTCTCGGCCCTACGAGCAGTACTTC.

This clonotype has at least ten counts. This rearrangement joins TRBV6-2 or TRBV6-3 to TRBJ2-3, with TRBD2 matching 7 bases. Germline V gene data show CDR1 as MNHEY and CDR2 as SVGEGT. The trim removed 2 bases at V and 0 bases at J, leaving 14 bases unmatched. This CDR3 has 19 amino acids. CDR3 loop: CASSYNPSGTTSSTDTQYF. The DNA for the CDR3 is TGTGCCAGCAGTTACAATCCTAGCGGAACAACTTCTAGCACAGATACGCAGTATTTT.

The sample holds a few counts of this clonotype. This sequence joins TRBV24-1 and TRBJ2-7; 9 bases match TRBD2. V was clipped by 12 bases and J by 0 bases; unmatched bases: 14. This CDR3 comprises 16 residues. Germline V gene sequence: CDR1 KGHDR, CDR2 SFDVKD. The CDR3 region has the DNA TGTGCCTCACCAGCGGGGGGACAGCGATCCTCCTACGAGCAGTACTTC. It is translated as CASPAGGQRSSYEQYF.